Presented here are 32 T cell receptor beta chains from one specimen sequenced in a study of vaccination and CD4 T cells after COVID-19. Treatment here: approximately nine-day PBMC culture with coronavirus spike peptide pools or control peptides (ViraFEST assay). The assay that was used to sequence DNA from cultured CD4+ T cells was the Oncomine TCR Beta short-read assay. Each CDR3 protein gets one entry after TCRdb re-called the PCR reads with MiXCR. The repertoire holds more than 10,000 distinct CDR3 sequences, 45% to 60% seen once, with approximately 18% in the top ten. These TCRs' antigens remain unknown. This material consisted of cultured CD4+ T cells from blood, taken after SARS-CoV-2 vaccination. The receptors derive from a human donor with COVID-19.

This clonotype was seen a few times. The chain recombines TRBV15 with TRBJ1-2; D possibly corresponds to TRBD1 (6 bases). Per the germline V gene, CDR1 is LNHNV and CDR2 is YYDKDF (reference sequence). This CDR3 spans 15 amino acids. V was shortened by 1 base and J by 8 bases, with 17 bases between the two germline ends. CDR3 DNA sequence: TGTGCCACCAGCAGAGGGACGGGGCAGGGGAAGGGCTACACCTTC. Amino acids: CATSRGTGQGKGYTF.

V usage is TRBV6-2 or TRBV6-3 and J usage is TRBJ2-7; 12 nucleotides align to TRBD1. V shed 6 bases and J 6 bases; nucleotides not matched to a gene: 9. The CDR3 contains 15 residues. Germline values: CDR1 MNHEY, CDR2 SVGEGT. CDR3 residues: CASRGPGTGGGEQYF. The DNA for the CDR3 is TGTGCCAGCAGGGGTCCCGGGACAGGGGGCGGCGAGCAGTACTTC.

The rearrangement joins TRBV7-2 to TRBJ2-2, with D possibly matching TRBD2 (5 bases). Trimming left V 5 bases short and J 7 bases short, with 17 bases between. CDR1 and CDR2 (germline): SGHTA, FQGNSA. There are 15 residues in the CDR3. CDR3 in amino acids: CASSPGAVRGGELFF. CDR3 coding DNA: TGTGCCAGCAGCCCAGGTGCGGTCCGGGGCGGGGAGCTGTTTTTT. Complete variable domain (other parts from reference TRBV7-2 and TRBJ2-2): GAGVSQSPSNKVTEKGKDVELRCDPISGHTALYWYRQSLGQGLEFLIYFQGNSAPDKSGLPSDRFSAERTGGSVSTLTIQRTQQEDSAVYLCASSPGAVRGGELFFGEGSRLTVL.

This chain uses TRBV2 with TRBJ1-2; D remains unclear. CDR1 is SNHLY and CDR2 is FYNNEI in the germline V gene. The CDR3 loop spans 14 amino acids. The ends were cut back, 0 bases at V and 4 bases at J, with 9 bases in the middle. The CDR3 is CASSEARSSYGYTF. CDR3 DNA sequence: TGTGCCAGCAGTGAAGCGAGGTCTTCCTATGGCTACACCTTC.

This chain's CDR3 is CASSMERLRTQYF. The CDR3 bases are TGTGCCAGTAGTATGGAGCGCCTACGGACCCAGTACTTC. The V and J genes are TRBV19 and TRBJ2-5; D is uncertain. The CDR3 loop spans 13 amino acids. Germline assignment: CDR1 LNHDA and CDR2 SQIVND (reference sequence). V was trimmed by 3 bases and J by 7 bases, leaving 12 bases between them.

The CDR3 loop is CASSWGLNNEQFF. The CDR3 region has the DNA TGTGCCAGCAGCTGGGGCCTCAACAATGAGCAGTTCTTC. The chain couples TRBV7-9 to TRBJ2-1; a possible D gene is TRBD1 (5 bases). CDR1 and CDR2 (germline): SEHNR, FQNEAQ (reference sequence). Trimming took 4 bases from V and 5 from J, leaving 9 bases between them. The CDR3 consists of 13 residues.

J is TRBJ1-2 and V is TRBV6-5, with unresolved D. V was clipped by 0 bases and J by 0 bases, with 11 bases between them. This CDR3 comprises 16 residues. Germline lookup yields CDR1 MNHEY and CDR2 SVGAGI. CDR3 nucleotides: TGTGCCAGCAGTTACTCGAAGGGCAGGTCTAACTATGGCTACACCTTC. Residues: CASSYSKGRSNYGYTF.

The V call is TRBV12-3 or TRBV12-4, the J call TRBJ2-5; D possibly corresponds to TRBD2 (6 bases). Trimming removed 5 bases from V and 1 base from J, with 14 bases in between. The CDR3 is 15 residues long. Written as DNA, the CDR3 is TGTGCCAGCAGTCCGGGACTCCATGGCCAAGAGACCCAGTACTTC. It is translated as CASSPGLHGQETQYF.

This clonotype was recorded a few times. The chain uses TRBV7-2 and TRBJ2-7; TRBD2 matches 11 bases. CDR3 length equals 15 residues. Trimming cost V 4 bases and J 2 bases; bases outside gene matches: 4. The V gene's germline CDR1 is SGHTA and CDR2 FQGNSA. The CDR3, as DNA: TGTGCCAGCAGCTCCCTTAGCGGGGGGGCCTACGAGCAGTACTTC. It codes for CASSSLSGGAYEQYF.

This clonotype was counted a few times. The V and J genes are TRBV20-1 and TRBJ2-2; 9 nucleotides line up with TRBD1. This CDR3 is built from 15 residues. V trimming: 4 bases; J trimming: 0 bases; junction bases outside the gene matches: 3. CDR1 and CDR2 (germline): DFQATT, SNEGSKA (reference sequence). CDR3 nucleotides: TGCAGTGCTACCCGGGACAGGGCGAACACCGGGGAGCTGTTTTTT. Its protein product is CSATRDRANTGELFF.

This clonotype was detected only a few times. V and J are TRBV19 and TRBJ2-5; perhaps TRBD1 as D (5 bases). CDR3 length: 15 residues. Germline V gene lookup returns CDR1 LNHDA and CDR2 SQIVND (reference sequence). V dropped 3 bases and J dropped 2 bases, with 13 bases sitting between them. The CDR3 here is CASSIGLGLQETQYF. The CDR3 nucleotides are TGTGCCAGTAGTATTGGTTTGGGGCTTCAAGAGACCCAGTACTTC.

The gene calls are TRBV7-9 and TRBJ2-7; D might be TRBD1 or TRBD2, each matching 5 bases. V was shortened by 0 bases and J by 0 bases, with 12 bases between the two germline ends. Germline V CDR1 and CDR2: SEHNR, FQNEAQ (reference sequence). The CDR3 is 16 amino acids. The CDR3 sequence: CASSLALGTDSYEQYF. CDR3 in DNA: TGTGCCAGCAGCTTAGCGCTGGGGACGGACTCCTACGAGCAGTACTTC.

This rearrangement joins TRBV15 to TRBJ1-2; TRBD1 might be the D (5 bases). The CDR3 totals 16 residues. V lost 1 base and J 3 bases, leaving 15 bases between the germline ends. Germline V CDR1 and CDR2: LNHNV, YYDKDF (reference sequence). CDR3 sequence (DNA): TGTGCCACCAGCAGAGGGAGGACAAATCTTCACTATGGCTACACCTTC. Translation gives CATSRGRTNLHYGYTF.

The chain combines TRBV7-9 with TRBJ1-2; 7 bases fit TRBD1. V lost 5 bases and J lost 0; bases outside the gene matches: 9. This CDR3 is 16 amino acids long. Germline loops: CDR1 SEHNR, CDR2 FQNEAQ (reference sequence). The CDR3 protein is CASSHGQENTNYGYTF. The CDR3 nucleotides are TGTGCCAGCAGCCATGGACAGGAAAATACTAACTATGGCTACACCTTC.

In nucleotides, the CDR3 is TGTGCCAGCAGTGAATCAGCACCTACCGAGCAGTACTTC. Its protein is CASSESAPTEQYF. This sequence joins TRBV2 and TRBJ2-7; D call uncertain. V lost 2 bases and J 6 bases, leaving 11 bases between the germline ends. The CDR3 covers 13 residues. CDR1 and CDR2 (germline): SNHLY, FYNNEI.

Only a few counts were recorded for this clonotype. The chain joins TRBV5-8 to TRBJ2-5; D is unclear. Trimming took 4 bases from V and 7 from J, leaving 20 bases between them. The CDR3 has 15 residues. Germline CDR1 is SGHTS and CDR2 is YDEGEE. CDR3 sequence reads: CASSAGWAQSGTQYF. The CDR3 DNA is TGTGCCAGCAGCGCTGGGTGGGCTCAATCAGGGACCCAGTACTTC.

The chain employs TRBV6-1 and TRBJ1-5, with 7 bases matching TRBD1. The CDR3 consists of 14 residues. CDR1 MNHNS and CDR2 SASEGT come from the germline V gene. V shed 6 bases, J shed 2 bases, and the junction held 4 bases outside the gene matches. The CDR3 loop reads CASRATGGNQPQHF. CDR3 sequence (DNA): TGTGCCAGCAGAGCTACAGGGGGCAATCAGCCCCAGCATTTT.

This chain links TRBV19 with TRBJ1-2, with 8 bases identical to TRBD1. The CDR3 contains 14 residues. Germline V gives CDR1 LNHDA, CDR2 SQIVND (reference sequence). V was pared by 4 bases and J by 7 bases, with 8 bases of the junction left unmatched. In DNA, the CDR3 is TGTGCCAGTAGTACATCGGACAGGGAGGTTGGCTACACCTTC. Translating gives CASSTSDREVGYTF. The whole variable domain, remainder taken from reference TRBV19 and TRBJ1-2, is DGGITQSPKYLFRKEGQNVTLSCEQNLNHDAMYWYRQDPGQGLRLIYYSQIVNDFQKGDIAEGYSVSREKKESFPLTVTSAQKNPTAFYLCASSTSDREVGYTFGSGTRLTVV.

The chain carries TRBV30 and TRBJ1-6; tentative D call: TRBD1 (6 bases). Deletions cut 2 bases from V and 6 bases from J, with 17 bases between. CDR3 size: 16 residues. The V gene's germline CDR1 is GTSNPN and CDR2 SVGIG (reference sequence). The CDR3: CAWSPSRQGINSPLHF. The CDR3 coding sequence is TGTGCCTGGAGTCCTTCAAGGCAGGGGATTAATTCACCCCTCCACTTT.

The CDR3 nucleotides read TGCGCCAGCAGCCAAACCCCCCGGGACAGGGTCTCACCCCTCCACTTT. Protein sequence: CASSQTPRDRVSPLHF. This chain connects TRBV4-1 to TRBJ1-6, with TRBD1 identical over 9 bases. The CDR3 runs 16 residues. The germline V gene has CDR1 MGHRA and CDR2 YSYEKL. The trim removed 2 bases at V and 10 bases at J, leaving 9 bases unmatched.

The V call is TRBV6-4, the J call TRBJ2-2, with TRBD1 matching 11 bases. Trimming cost V 2 bases and J 9 bases; bases outside gene matches: 2. The CDR3 loop spans 14 amino acids. The germline CDR1 and CDR2 sequences are MRHNA and SNTAGT. CDR3 coding DNA: TGTGCCAGCAGTGACAGGACAGGGGGCTGGGAGCTGTTTTTT. Protein: CASSDRTGGWELFF.

V usage is TRBV20-1 and J usage is TRBJ1-3; D unresolved. The V gene lost 1 base and the J gene lost 4 bases, with 8 bases spanning the gap. Germline V gene data show CDR1 as DFQATT and CDR2 as SNEGSKA (reference sequence). The CDR3 has 13 amino acids. The CDR3 DNA is TGCAGTGCTAGAGTAGGACTAGGAAACACCATATATTTT. Amino acids: CSARVGLGNTIYF.

V usage is TRBV7-9 and J usage is TRBJ2-5, with D unresolved. Germline CDR1 is SEHNR and CDR2 is FQNEAQ (reference sequence). V lost 2 bases to trimming and J lost 3 bases, with 7 bases between them. The CDR3 runs to 13 residues. CDR3 region: CASSLQPKETQYF. The CDR3 DNA reads TGTGCCAGCAGCTTACAGCCTAAAGAGACCCAGTACTTC.

The sample holds a few counts of this clonotype. The V gene is TRBV6-1, the J gene TRBJ2-1; a weak D match, TRBD2 (5 bases). This CDR3 is 15 amino acids long. Germline V gene data show CDR1 as MNHNS and CDR2 as SASEGT. The germline V and J ends were trimmed by 6 bases and 0 bases, with 12 bases remaining between them. CDR3 region: CASRPGVPSYNEQFF. CDR3 sequence (DNA): TGTGCCAGCAGACCCGGGGTACCCTCCTACAATGAGCAGTTCTTC.

The chain employs TRBV29-1 and TRBJ1-1, with D tentatively TRBD1 (6 bases). The V gene's germline CDR1 is SQVTM and CDR2 ANQGSEA. The CDR3 consists of 11 residues. Trimming cost V 6 bases and J 8 bases, with 13 bases left between them. Here the CDR3 reads CSVTSGTEAFF. The CDR3 nucleotides read TGCAGCGTCACCTCCGGGACAGAAGCTTTCTTT.

The chain couples TRBV19 to TRBJ2-3; 11 nucleotides align to TRBD2. CDR3 length equals 13 residues. Trimming removed 11 bases from V and 3 bases from J; junction bases left unmatched: 4. Germline V CDR1 and CDR2: LNHDA, SQIVND (reference sequence). CDR3 coding DNA: TGTGCCGTCGGGACTAGCGGAACAGATACGCAGTATTTT. Encoded protein: CAVGTSGTDTQYF.

The gene calls are TRBV5-1 and TRBJ2-5; the match to TRBD1 covers 8 bases. This CDR3 has 14 amino acids. CDR1 is SGHRS, CDR2 YFSETQ, per germline. V lost 3 bases and J lost 4; bases outside the gene matches: 5. For the CDR3, the DNA is TGCGCCAGCAGCTCGACAGGGGCGGGAGAGACCCAGTACTTC. Translated: CASSSTGAGETQYF.

This chain joins TRBV2 and TRBJ1-5, with TRBD1 matching 9 bases. The CDR3 is made up of 17 amino acids. Germline V lookup: CDR1 SNHLY, CDR2 FYNNEI. The ends lost 6 bases at V and 7 bases at J; junction bases unmatched: 16. As DNA, the CDR3 is TGTGCCAGCAGCGGAGGCGCTAACAGGGGGCGTTCCCAGCCCCAGCATTTT. Its translation: CASSGGANRGRSQPQHF.

This chain joins TRBV27 and TRBJ2-7; no clear D gene. The V gene's germline CDR1 is MNHEY and CDR2 SMNVEV (reference sequence). Trimming pared 6 bases from V and 4 bases from J, leaving 7 bases between. The CDR3 has 11 amino acids. The CDR3 is CASRNGYEQYF. The CDR3 DNA reads TGTGCCAGCAGGAATGGATACGAGCAGTACTTC.

The table lists this clonotype with a count of one. The chain has TRBV6-1 and TRBJ2-1; D is possibly TRBD2 (6 bases). The CDR3 runs to 14 residues. The V end lost 5 bases, the J end lost 4 bases, and 12 bases lay between the germline ends. Looked up from germline, CDR1 is MNHNS and CDR2 is SASEGT. The CDR3 here is CASSPAGTYNEQFF. The CDR3 DNA reads as TGTGCCAGCAGTCCTGCCGGGACTTACAATGAGCAGTTCTTC.

The rearrangement links TRBV28 to TRBJ2-7, with TRBD1 identical over 10 bases. J gave up 2 bases and V 3 bases, and 4 bases lay outside the gene matches. The CDR3 has 15 residues. Germline CDR1 MDHEN, CDR2 SYDVKM. CDR3 coding DNA: TGTGCCAGCAGTTTTCCGGGGACAGGGGCCTACGAGCAGTACTTC. The encoded protein is CASSFPGTGAYEQYF. Full variable domain (remainder filled in from reference TRBV28 and TRBJ2-7): DVKVTQSSRYLVKRTGEKVFLECVQDMDHENMFWYRQDPGLGLRLIYFSYDVKMKEKGDIPEGYSVSREKKERFSLILESASTNQTSMYLCASSFPGTGAYEQYFGPGTRLTVT.

This chain joins TRBV5-5 and TRBJ1-6, with D uncertain. This CDR3 spans 13 amino acids. The germline gives CDR1 SGHKS, CDR2 YYEKEE (reference sequence). The ends were cut back, 5 bases at V and 8 bases at J, with 11 bases in the middle. The CDR3 spells CASRETADSPLHF. The CDR3 nucleotides read TGTGCCAGCAGGGAGACCGCGGATTCACCCCTCCACTTT.